A selection of T cell receptor beta chains follows, all from one sample in a study of a mutant IDH1 vaccine in newly diagnosed glioma. For these receptors, no antigen is known. TCRdb's copy holds only in-frame clones and misses some; the assay was immunoSEQ multiplex PCR. The data show over 65,000 clones, roughly 84% seen once. The sample here was PBMCs, taken from a glioma patient whose treatment included an IDH1 peptide vaccine. These receptors all come from a man between 18 and 29 years old with glioma. The CDR3 runs from the conserved cysteine through the conserved F or W. The D gene is left open where the match is weak. Size tells how often a clone was seen (once, few, many) or the class of an expanded clone, and some rows leave it out.

size: .
length: 14
J: TRBJ2-7
D: .
V: TRBV6-1
CDR3: CASSDAGLPYEQYF
DNA: TGTGCCAGCAGTGACGCGGGCCTTCCCTACGAGCAGTACTTC

size: .
length: 13
J: TRBJ2-3
D: .
V: TRBV19
CDR3: CAAGPRGTDTQYF
DNA: TGTGCCGCAGGGCCCCGGGGCACAGATACGCAGTATTTT

size: .
length: 12
J: TRBJ1-1
D: .
V: TRBV30
CDR3: CAWSVRVTEAFF
DNA: TGTGCCTGGAGTGTACGGGTTACTGAAGCTTTCTTT

size: .
length: 15
J: TRBJ1-4
D: TRBD1
V: TRBV5-1
CDR3: CASSRPGQANEKLFF
DNA: TGCGCCAGCAGCAGACCGGGACAGGCTAATGAAAAACTGTTTTTT

size: .
length: 13
J: TRBJ1-6
D: .
V: TRBV2
CDR3: CASSRGDNSPLHF
DNA: TGTGCCAGCAGTCGGGGCGATAATTCACCCCTCCACTTT

size: .
length: 15
J: TRBJ2-7
D: TRBD1
V: TRBV6-1
CDR3: CASSEAWDRTYEQYF
DNA: TGTGCCAGCAGTGAAGCATGGGACAGAACCTACGAGCAGTACTTC

size: .
length: 13
J: TRBJ1-1
D: .
V: TRBV5-1
CDR3: CASSLHRNTEAFF
DNA: TGCGCCAGCAGTCTACATAGGAACACTGAAGCTTTCTTT

size: .
length: 16
J: TRBJ2-3
D: .
V: TRBV25-1
CDR3: CASSERISSTTDTQYF
DNA: TGTGCCAGCAGTGAAAGGATTAGCAGTACCACAGATACGCAGTATTTT

size: .
length: 13
J: TRBJ2-7
D: TRBD2
V: TRBV29-1
CDR3: CSVGAGVVYEQYF
DNA: TGCAGCGTAGGAGCGGGAGTTGTCTACGAGCAGTACTTC

size: .
length: 13
J: TRBJ2-1
D: .
V: TRBV6-6
CDR3: CASSGGVYNEQFF
DNA: TGTGCCAGCAGCGGGGGAGTTTACAATGAGCAGTTCTTC

size: .
length: 13
J: TRBJ1-5
D: .
V: TRBV7-8
CDR3: CASSSNRDQPQHF
DNA: TGTGCCAGCAGCTCAAACAGGGATCAGCCCCAGCATTTT

size: few
length: 14
J: TRBJ1-5
D: TRBD1
V: TRBV25-1
CDR3: CASSVQGNNQPQHF
DNA: TGTGCCAGCAGTGTACAGGGGAACAATCAGCCCCAGCATTTT

size: .
length: 15
J: TRBJ2-7
D: TRBD1
V: TRBV5-1
CDR3: CASSARTGVSYEQYF
DNA: TGCGCCAGCAGCGCCCGGACAGGGGTTTCCTACGAGCAGTACTTC

size: .
length: 15
J: TRBJ1-5
D: .
V: TRBV30
CDR3: CAWSVAGNGNQPQHF
DNA: TGTGCCTGGAGTGTTGCGGGGAACGGCAATCAGCCCCAGCATTTT

size: .
length: 14
J: TRBJ2-7
D: TRBD2
V: TRBV12-5
CDR3: CASGREGLGGEQYF
DNA: TGTGCTAGTGGCCGTGAGGGGCTGGGGGGGGAGCAGTACTTC

size: once
length: 14
J: TRBJ2-7
D: TRBD2
V: TRBV6-5
CDR3: CASSFGTSGYEQYF
DNA: TGTGCCAGCAGTTTCGGGACTAGCGGCTACGAGCAGTACTTC

size: .
length: 14
J: TRBJ1-3
D: .
V: TRBV5-8
CDR3: CASGMDLAGNTIYF
DNA: TGTGCCAGCGGGATGGACCTGGCAGGAAACACCATATATTTT

size: .
length: 14
J: TRBJ2-5
D: .
V: TRBV4-3
CDR3: CASSHLQNQETQYF
DNA: TGCGCCAGCAGCCATTTACAGAACCAAGAGACCCAGTACTTC

size: .
length: 17
J: TRBJ1-1
D: TRBD1
V: TRBV5-1
CDR3: CASSSPPQGALDTEAFF
DNA: TGCGCCAGCAGCTCGCCCCCTCAGGGGGCATTGGACACTGAAGCTTTCTTT

size: .
length: 14
J: TRBJ2-7
D: TRBD1
V: TRBV7-3
CDR3: CASSPTGEFYEQYF
DNA: TGTGCCAGCAGCCCGACAGGGGAATTCTACGAGCAGTACTTC

size: .
length: 11
J: TRBJ2-7
D: .
V: TRBV7-9
CDR3: CASSFADEQYF
DNA: TGTGCCAGCAGCTTTGCCGACGAGCAGTACTTC

size: .
length: 15
J: TRBJ2-1
D: .
V: TRBV7-8
CDR3: CASSLAGPLAGEQFF
DNA: TGTGCCAGCAGCTTAGCGGGACCCTTAGCAGGAGAGCAGTTCTTC

size: .
length: 11
J: TRBJ2-7
D: .
V: TRBV28
CDR3: CASSPRIEQYF
DNA: TGTGCCAGCAGCCCCAGGATCGAGCAGTACTTC

size: .
length: 13
J: TRBJ1-6
D: .
V: TRBV25-1
CDR3: CASRDRNNSPLHF
DNA: TGTGCCAGCAGGGACAGAAATAATTCACCCCTCCACTTT

size: .
length: 12
J: TRBJ2-5
D: .
V: TRBV5-1
CDR3: CASSFLAETQYF
DNA: TGCGCCAGCAGCTTTTTGGCGGAGACCCAGTACTTC

size: .
length: 12
J: TRBJ2-1
D: .
V: TRBV9
CDR3: CASSAPGYEQFF
DNA: TGTGCCAGCAGCGCCCCGGGTTATGAGCAGTTCTTC

size: .
length: 14
J: TRBJ2-7
D: TRBD2
V: TRBV28
CDR3: CASIPGGSTYEQYF
DNA: TGTGCCAGCATTCCCGGGGGGTCAACCTACGAGCAGTACTTC

size: .
length: 17
J: TRBJ2-3
D: .
V: TRBV5-1
CDR3: CASTPSVPTPRTDTQYF
DNA: TGCGCCAGCACCCCTAGTGTCCCTACCCCAAGGACAGATACGCAGTATTTT

size: .
length: 13
J: TRBJ1-2
D: .
V: TRBV4-1
CDR3: CASSPWGGLGYTF
DNA: TGCGCCAGCAGCCCCTGGGGGGGGTTAGGCTACACCTTC

size: .
length: 14
J: TRBJ2-7
D: .
V: TRBV4-1
CDR3: CASSQAAWGYEQYF
DNA: TGCGCCAGCAGCCAAGCGGCCTGGGGTTACGAGCAGTACTTC

size: .
length: 15
J: TRBJ2-2
D: .
V: TRBV6-5
CDR3: CASSFVFSGTGELFF
DNA: TGTGCCAGCAGTTTCGTGTTCTCGGGGACCGGGGAGCTGTTTTTT

size: few
length: 16
J: TRBJ1-4
D: .
V: TRBV19
CDR3: CASSRAGGGGSEKLFF
DNA: TGTGCCAGTAGTCGCGCGGGTGGAGGGGGTAGTGAAAAACTGTTTTTT

size: .
length: 13
J: TRBJ1-5
D: .
V: TRBV28
CDR3: CASRQGSNQPQHF
DNA: TGTGCCAGCAGGCAGGGCAGCAATCAGCCCCAGCATTTT

size: .
length: 13
J: TRBJ2-3
D: .
V: TRBV7-2
CDR3: CASSLRDSDTQYF
DNA: TGTGCCAGCAGCTTAAGGGATTCAGATACGCAGTATTTT

size: .
length: 13
J: TRBJ1-1
D: .
V: TRBV19
CDR3: CASRSRGVTEAFF
DNA: TGTGCCAGTAGGTCTAGGGGGGTCACTGAAGCTTTCTTT

size: .
length: 14
J: TRBJ1-2
D: .
V: TRBV4-3
CDR3: CASSYTDANYGYTF
DNA: TGCGCCAGCAGTTATACGGACGCTAACTATGGCTACACCTTC

size: .
length: 17
J: TRBJ2-1
D: TRBD2
V: TRBV4-3
CDR3: CASSQDEASGFYNEQFF
DNA: TGCGCCAGCAGCCAAGATGAGGCTAGCGGGTTTTACAATGAGCAGTTCTTC

size: once
length: 14
J: TRBJ2-2
D: .
V: TRBV7-2
CDR3: CASSPVGATGELFF
DNA: TGTGCCAGCAGCCCCGTGGGGGCCACCGGGGAGCTGTTTTTT

size: .
length: 15
J: TRBJ1-5
D: .
V: TRBV2
CDR3: CASSEKVYSNQPQHF
DNA: TGTGCCAGCAGTGAAAAGGTTTATAGCAATCAGCCCCAGCATTTT

size: .
length: 16
J: TRBJ1-2
D: TRBD1
V: TRBV7-9
CDR3: CASKFPPFQGGRGYTF
DNA: TGTGCCAGCAAATTCCCCCCCTTTCAGGGGGGTCGGGGCTACACCTTC

size: .
length: 17
J: TRBJ1-5
D: .
V: TRBV4-3
CDR3: CASSQDGKPYSNQPQHF
DNA: TGCGCCAGCAGCCAAGATGGGAAGCCGTATAGCAATCAGCCCCAGCATTTT

size: .
length: 13
J: TRBJ1-2
D: .
V: TRBV6-5
CDR3: CASSYRQEYGYTF
DNA: TGTGCCAGCAGTTACAGACAGGAATATGGCTACACCTTC

size: .
length: 15
J: TRBJ1-6
D: .
V: TRBV4-3
CDR3: CASSQDVLGNSPLHF
DNA: TGCGCCAGCAGCCAAGATGTCCTGGGAAATTCACCCCTCCACTTT

size: once
length: 17
J: TRBJ2-3
D: TRBD2
V: TRBV4-2
CDR3: CASSPQGASGRSDTQYF
DNA: TGTGCCAGCAGCCCCCAAGGGGCTAGCGGGAGGTCAGATACGCAGTATTTT

size: .
length: 17
J: TRBJ1-2
D: .
V: TRBV2
CDR3: CASIRGVPALSNYGYTF
DNA: TGTGCCAGCATTCGTGGAGTGCCTGCGCTTTCTAACTATGGCTACACCTTC

size: .
length: 14
J: TRBJ1-4
D: .
V: TRBV9
CDR3: CASSVKSQGEKLFF
DNA: TGTGCCAGCAGCGTAAAGTCCCAAGGTGAAAAACTGTTTTTT

size: .
length: 15
J: TRBJ2-3
D: TRBD1
V: TRBV25-1
CDR3: CASSDTTGSTDTQYF
DNA: TGTGCCAGCAGTGATACGACAGGGAGTACAGATACGCAGTATTTT

size: .
length: 18
J: TRBJ2-1
D: TRBD2
V: TRBV6-1
CDR3: CASSEAPVGRTLYNEQFF
DNA: TGTGCCAGCAGTGAAGCGCCCGTCGGGAGGACTTTATACAATGAGCAGTTCTTC

size: .
length: 13
J: TRBJ1-1
D: .
V: TRBV30
CDR3: CAWGFVAASEAFF
DNA: TGTGCCTGGGGATTCGTCGCAGCCAGTGAAGCTTTCTTT

size: medium-sized
length: 15
J: TRBJ2-7
D: TRBD2
V: TRBV6-4
CDR3: CASSELAGGSYEQYF
DNA: TGTGCCAGCAGTGAACTAGCGGGGGGCTCCTACGAGCAGTACTTC

size: once
length: 14
J: TRBJ1-4
D: .
V: TRBV5-1
CDR3: CASSLGRGYEKLFF
DNA: TGCGCCAGCAGCTTGGGCAGGGGATATGAAAAACTGTTTTTT

size: .
length: 16
J: TRBJ1-2
D: TRBD1
V: TRBV30
CDR3: CAWSPWDRRLRYGYTF
DNA: TGTGCCTGGAGCCCATGGGACAGGCGGCTTCGCTATGGCTACACCTTC

size: few
length: 16
J: TRBJ1-4
D: TRBD1
V: TRBV14
CDR3: CASSRHGGQANEKLFF
DNA: TGTGCCAGCAGCCGACACGGGGGACAGGCTAATGAAAAACTGTTTTTT

size: .
length: 15
J: TRBJ1-5
D: .
V: TRBV6-5
CDR3: CASSQRARGNQPQHF
DNA: TGTGCCAGCAGTCAGAGGGCGAGAGGCAATCAGCCCCAGCATTTT

size: few
length: 15
J: TRBJ1-2
D: TRBD1
V: TRBV4-1
CDR3: CASSQGPTGEYGYTF
DNA: TGCGCCAGCAGCCAAGGCCCGACAGGGGAGTATGGCTACACCTTC